These 19 T cell receptor beta chains share one sample of origin, sequenced in a study of patients and donors after allogeneic stem cell transplantation. MiXCR, run by TCRdb on the RT-PCR reads, gives a single entry per CDR3 protein. The table includes roughly 230,000 distinct CDR3 sequences, 13% to 15% detected once. The material sequenced was blood, either unsorted or a sorted T cell fraction (not recorded which). The origin of the receptors is a human donor who was either an allogeneic HSCT recipient or a stem cell or donor lymphocyte infusion donor (not recorded which). It is not recorded whose cells these are; they may come from a transplant donor.

The chain employs TRBV29-1 and TRBJ1-1; no clear D gene. V was pared by 2 bases and J by 8 bases, with 12 bases between. Germline V lookup: CDR1 SQVTM, CDR2 ANQGSEA. The CDR3 extends over 12 amino acids. The CDR3 loop is CSVERRLEEAFF. The CDR3 DNA sequence: TGCAGCGTTGAACGACGGCTTGAGGAAGCTTTCTTT.

This clonotype has more than one count but fewer than ten. The V and J genes are TRBV7-3 and TRBJ2-3, with TRBD2 matching 13 bases. The V and J ends lost 2 bases and 2 bases, in that order; junction bases with no gene match: 13. This CDR3 is 20 amino acids long. Germline lookup yields CDR1 SGHTA and CDR2 FQGTGA. The CDR3 is CASSLRPPILAGGPTDTQYF. DNA for the CDR3: TGTGCCAGCAGCTTACGTCCCCCGATACTAGCGGGGGGGCCCACAGATACGCAGTATTTT.

This clonotype occurred a few times. The chain joins TRBV9 to TRBJ1-2, with D unclear. The germline V gene encodes CDR1 SGDLS and CDR2 YYNGEE. Trimming left V 0 bases short and J 5 bases short, with 11 bases between. The CDR3 sequence is 14 residues long. CDR3 amino acids: CASSVGADAYGYTF. CDR3 coding DNA: TGTGCCAGCAGCGTAGGAGCAGATGCATATGGCTACACCTTC.

This clonotype was observed a few times. This chain connects TRBV20-1 to TRBJ2-1; the match to TRBD2 covers 11 bases. Losses at the gene ends were 3 bases for V and 8 bases for J; bases not matched to a gene: 6. The length of the CDR3 is 14 residues. CDR1 and CDR2 (germline): DFQATT, SNEGSKA (reference sequence). CDR3 sequence: CSASPSGRSDEQFF. DNA for the CDR3: TGCAGTGCTAGTCCTAGCGGGAGGTCTGATGAGCAGTTCTTC.

V gene TRBV20-1 combines with J gene TRBJ1-2; TRBD1 is a possible D gene (5 bases). Trimming took 2 bases from V and 1 from J, leaving 14 bases between them. CDR1 is DFQATT and CDR2 is SNEGSKA in the germline V gene (reference sequence). The CDR3 is 15 residues long. This CDR3 is CSARPIGGDNYGYTF. CDR3 bases: TGCAGTGCTAGACCGATAGGAGGGGATAACTATGGCTACACCTTC.

This clonotype was seen a few times. This chain links TRBV12-3 or TRBV12-4 with TRBJ1-3, with no clear D. Trimming left V 4 bases short and J 0 bases short, with 7 bases between. The CDR3 is made up of 14 amino acids. CDR3 sequence reads: CASSSTASGNTIYF. The DNA for the CDR3 is TGTGCCAGCAGTTCGACCGCCTCTGGAAACACCATATATTTT.

V usage is TRBV2 and J usage is TRBJ2-5, with a possible D match to TRBD1 (6 bases). Trimming pared 1 base from V and 5 bases from J, leaving 14 bases between. Germline CDR1 SNHLY, CDR2 FYNNEI. The CDR3 contains 15 residues. CDR3 DNA: TGTGCCAGCAGTGAAGGGGCAGGGGTTTTGGAGACCCAGTACTTC. The encoded protein is CASSEGAGVLETQYF.

Only a few counts were recorded for this clonotype. The rearrangement links TRBV7-3 to TRBJ2-3, with 10 bases fitting TRBD2. The ends lost 5 bases at V and 5 bases at J; junction bases unmatched: 7. CDR1 SGHTA and CDR2 FQGTGA come from the germline V gene. The CDR3 length is 15 residues. CDR3 sequence (DNA): TGTGCCAGCAGCCAGCTAGCGGGGGTTTTAGATACGCAGTATTTT. It codes for CASSQLAGVLDTQYF.

The sample holds a few counts of this clonotype. The chain links TRBV21-1 to TRBJ2-2; TRBD1, the D gene given by the table, was not confirmed from the DNA. TRBV21-1 is designated a pseudogene. The CDR3 is 21 amino acids. The CDR3 sequence is CASSKEGTDRGQNANTGELFF. CDR3 bases: TGTGCCAGCAGCAAAGAAGGAACGGACAGGGGACAAAACGCGAACACCGGGGAGCTGTTTTTT.

This clonotype was counted at least ten times. The V and J genes are TRBV24-1 and TRBJ2-5; tentatively, D is TRBD1 (5 bases). Germline V gene sequence: CDR1 KGHDR, CDR2 SFDVKD. This CDR3 is 12 amino acids long. The V and J ends lost 8 bases and 2 bases respectively, with 8 bases between them. CDR3 sequence (DNA): TGTGCCACCACAGGGTTACAAGAGACCCAGTACTTC. Its translation: CATTGLQETQYF.

This clonotype was detected many times. J is TRBJ2-7 and V is TRBV5-1; a possible D gene is TRBD1 (5 bases). The CDR3 has 14 residues. With 1 base removed from V and 7 bases from J, the gap between germline ends came to 15 bases. The V gene's germline CDR1 is SGHRS and CDR2 YFSETQ. CDR3 nucleotide sequence: TGCGCCAGCAGCTTGTTTCGCCTAGGGGAAGAGCAGTACTTC. It is translated as CASSLFRLGEEQYF. The full variable domain, in which reference TRBV5-1 and TRBJ2-7 provide the parts outside the CDR3, is KAGVTQTPRYLIKTRGQQVTLSCSPISGHRSVSWYQQTPGQGLQFLFEYFSETQRNKGNFPGRFSGRQFSNSRSEMNVSTLELGDSALYLCASSLFRLGEEQYFGPGTRLTVT.

This clonotype was observed at least ten times. The CDR3 region has the DNA TGCGCCAGCGGACGGACGGAGAAAGAGACCCAGTACTTC. It yields the protein CASGRTEKETQYF. The chain links TRBV5-1 to TRBJ2-5; D remains unclear. V gave up 7 bases and J gave up 3 bases, with 13 bases separating them. The CDR3 totals 13 residues. Germline V CDR1 and CDR2: SGHRS, YFSETQ.

Ten or more counts support this clonotype. The rearrangement uses TRBV20-1 and TRBJ1-3; TRBD1 matches at 7 bases. After removal of 6 bases from V and 3 bases from J, the junction contained 2 bases not matched to a gene. Germline-derived CDR1 and CDR2 are DFQATT and SNEGSKA (reference sequence). This CDR3 has 12 residues. CDR3 sequence: CSARDSGNTIYF. CDR3 DNA sequence: TGCAGTGCAAGGGACAGTGGAAACACCATATATTTT.

The table lists this clonotype with many counts. The V gene is TRBV6-1, the J gene TRBJ1-2; 11 bases fit TRBD1. Trimming at V came to 9 bases and at J to 8 bases, leaving 11 bases not matched to a gene. This CDR3 contains 14 residues. Germline CDR1 and CDR2: MNHNS and SASEGT. CDR3 in DNA: TGTGCCAGTTCAAGGACAGGGGGCTTGGGGGGCTACACCTTC. It is translated as CASSRTGGLGGYTF.

This clonotype was detected ten times or more. The V call is TRBV24-1, the J call TRBJ1-2; TRBD1 agrees at 9 bases. V lost 9 bases and J lost 5; bases outside the gene matches: 6. The V gene's germline CDR1 is KGHDR and CDR2 SFDVKD. This CDR3 is built from 13 residues. In nucleotides, the CDR3 is TGTGCCACCGAAGAGGGGACAGGGTATGGCTACACCTTC. This translates into CATEEGTGYGYTF.

The genes are TRBV29-1 and TRBJ1-1; D perhaps matches TRBD1 (6 bases). Germline CDR1 reads SQVTM; CDR2 reads ANQGSEA. V was shortened by 4 bases and J by 8 bases, with 17 bases between the two germline ends. The CDR3 length is 13 residues. CDR3 DNA: TGCAGCGTTGGAGGGGACACCGGTTACGAAGCTTTCTTT. Protein product: CSVGGDTGYEAFF.

This clonotype showed up just a few times. The rearrangement uses TRBV12-3 or TRBV12-4 and TRBJ1-2; weak D call: TRBD1 (5 bases). This CDR3 contains 16 residues. The V gene lost 2 bases and the J gene lost 4 bases, with 17 bases spanning the gap. The CDR3 DNA follows: TGTGCCAGCAGTTTACGCGGGACCGCTGACTCCTATGGCTACACCTTC. Its translation is CASSLRGTADSYGYTF.

The genes are TRBV6-2 or TRBV6-3 and TRBJ2-1, with 15 bases identical to TRBD2. The CDR3 is 16 amino acids. CDR1 is MNHEY, CDR2 SVGEGT, per germline. The V and J ends lost 6 bases and 10 bases, in that order; junction bases with no gene match: 10. The CDR3 bases are TGTGCCAGCAGCCGCCGGACTAGCGGGGGGGGAGGGGAGCAGTTCTTC. Its translation: CASSRRTSGGGGEQFF.

This clonotype was seen a handful of times. V is TRBV14 and J is TRBJ2-3, with D perhaps TRBD2 (5 bases). Trimming shortened V by 1 base and J by 4 bases, and 12 bases separated the two germline ends. Germline values: CDR1 SGHDN, CDR2 FVKESK. The CDR3 has 15 residues. The CDR3 sequence: CASSQVGSGADTQYF. CDR3 DNA: TGTGCCAGCAGCCAAGTGGGGAGTGGCGCAGATACGCAGTATTTT.